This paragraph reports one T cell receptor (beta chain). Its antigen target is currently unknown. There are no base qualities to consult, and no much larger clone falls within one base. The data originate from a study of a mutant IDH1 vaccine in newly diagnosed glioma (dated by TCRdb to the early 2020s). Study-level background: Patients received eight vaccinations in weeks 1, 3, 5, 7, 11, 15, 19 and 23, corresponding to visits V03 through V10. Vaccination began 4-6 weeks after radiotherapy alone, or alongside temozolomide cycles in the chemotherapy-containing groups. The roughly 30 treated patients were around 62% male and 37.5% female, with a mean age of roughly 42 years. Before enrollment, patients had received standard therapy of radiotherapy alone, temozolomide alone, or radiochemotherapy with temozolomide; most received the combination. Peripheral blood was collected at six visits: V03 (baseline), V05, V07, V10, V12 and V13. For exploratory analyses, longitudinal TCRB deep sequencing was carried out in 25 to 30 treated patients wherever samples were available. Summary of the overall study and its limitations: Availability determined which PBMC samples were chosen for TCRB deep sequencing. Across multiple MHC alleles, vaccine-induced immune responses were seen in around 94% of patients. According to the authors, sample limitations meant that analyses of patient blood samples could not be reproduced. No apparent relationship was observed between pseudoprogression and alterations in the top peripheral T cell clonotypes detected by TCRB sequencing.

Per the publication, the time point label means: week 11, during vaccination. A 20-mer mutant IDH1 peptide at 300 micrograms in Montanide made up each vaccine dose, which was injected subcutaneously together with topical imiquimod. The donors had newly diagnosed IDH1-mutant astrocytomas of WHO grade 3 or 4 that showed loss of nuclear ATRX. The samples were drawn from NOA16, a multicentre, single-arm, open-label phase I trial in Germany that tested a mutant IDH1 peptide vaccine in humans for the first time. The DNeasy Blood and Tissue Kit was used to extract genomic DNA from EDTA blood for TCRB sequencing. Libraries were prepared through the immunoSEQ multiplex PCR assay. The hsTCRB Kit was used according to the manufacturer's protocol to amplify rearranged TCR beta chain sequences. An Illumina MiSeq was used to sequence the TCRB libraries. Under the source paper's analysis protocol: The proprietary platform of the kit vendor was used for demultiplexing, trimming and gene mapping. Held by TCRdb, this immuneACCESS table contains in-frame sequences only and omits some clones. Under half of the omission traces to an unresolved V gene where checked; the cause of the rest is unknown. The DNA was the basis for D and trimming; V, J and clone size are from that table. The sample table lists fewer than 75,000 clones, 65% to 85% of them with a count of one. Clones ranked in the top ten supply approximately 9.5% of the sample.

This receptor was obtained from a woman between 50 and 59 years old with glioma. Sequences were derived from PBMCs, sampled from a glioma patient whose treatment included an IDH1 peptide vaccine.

The DNA sequence follows: TGTGCCAGCAGTAGAAGGGGGGGGGCAGGGGCTTACGAGCAGTACTTC. Its translation reads: CASSRRGGAGAYEQYF. The sequence links TRBV28 to TRBJ2-7; perhaps TRBD2 is the D gene, with 7 bases matching. Sequences MDHEN (CDR1) and SYDVKM (CDR2) are obtained from the germline V gene. V sheds 5 bases and J sheds 4 bases, leaving 21 bases between their ends. The CDR3 goes from the cysteine to the phenylalanine over 16 residues. Kept here is only the CDR3 DNA, which spans 48 bases and is read in frame from base 1. The full variable domain, completed from the reference TRBV28 and TRBJ2-7 proteins outside the CDR3, reads DVKVTQSSRYLVKRTGEKVFLECVQDMDHENMFWYRQDPGLGLRLIYFSYDVKMKEKGDIPEGYSVSREKKERFSLILESASTNQTSMYLCASSRRGGAGAYEQYFGPGTRLTVT.